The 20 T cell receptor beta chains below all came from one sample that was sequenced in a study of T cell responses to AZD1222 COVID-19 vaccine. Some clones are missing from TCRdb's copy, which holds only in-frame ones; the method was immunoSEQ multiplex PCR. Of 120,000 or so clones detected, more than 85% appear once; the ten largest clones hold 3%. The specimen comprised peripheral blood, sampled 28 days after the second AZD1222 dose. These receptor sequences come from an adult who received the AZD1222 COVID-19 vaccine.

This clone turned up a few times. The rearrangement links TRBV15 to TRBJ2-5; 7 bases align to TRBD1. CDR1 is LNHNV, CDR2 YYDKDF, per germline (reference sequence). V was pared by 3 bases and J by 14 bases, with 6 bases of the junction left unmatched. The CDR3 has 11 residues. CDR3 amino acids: CATSSGTALYF. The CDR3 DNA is TGTGCCACCAGCAGTGGGACAGCACTTTACTTC. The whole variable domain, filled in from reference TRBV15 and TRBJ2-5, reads DAMVIQNPRYQVTQFGKPVTLSCSQTLNHNVMYWYQQKSSQAPKLLFHYYDKDFNNEADTPDNFQSRRPNTSFCFLDIRSPGLGDTAMYLCATSSGTALYFGPGTRLLVL.

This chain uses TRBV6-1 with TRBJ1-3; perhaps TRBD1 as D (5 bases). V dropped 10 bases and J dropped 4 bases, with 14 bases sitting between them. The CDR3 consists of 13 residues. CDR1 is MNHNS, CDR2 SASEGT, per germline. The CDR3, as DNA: TGTGCCACCTCTGGAGGGGAGGGAAACACCATATATTTT. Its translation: CATSGGEGNTIYF.

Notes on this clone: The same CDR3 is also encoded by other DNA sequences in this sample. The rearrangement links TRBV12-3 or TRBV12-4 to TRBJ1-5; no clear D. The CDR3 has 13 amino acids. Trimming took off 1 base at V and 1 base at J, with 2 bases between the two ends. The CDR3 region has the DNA TGTGCCAGCAGTTTAGGGAGCAATCAGCCCCAGCATTTT. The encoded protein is CASSLGSNQPQHF.

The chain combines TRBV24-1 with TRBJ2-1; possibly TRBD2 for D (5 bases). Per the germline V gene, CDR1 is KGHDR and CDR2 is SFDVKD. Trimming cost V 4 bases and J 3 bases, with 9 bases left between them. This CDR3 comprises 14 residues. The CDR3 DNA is TGTGCCACCAGTGACCGGGGAATCTACAATGAGCAGTTCTTC. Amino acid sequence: CATSDRGIYNEQFF.

The CDR3 is CASSYAGNYGYTF. The CDR3 DNA sequence: TGTGCCAGCAGTTACGCAGGGAACTATGGCTACACCTTC. The genes are TRBV6-5 and TRBJ1-2, with TRBD1 as a possible D gene (5 bases). CDR3 length equals 13 residues. The V gene's germline CDR1 is MNHEY and CDR2 SVGAGI. Between the trimmed V and J ends, which lost 2 bases and 2 bases, there was a span of 6 bases.

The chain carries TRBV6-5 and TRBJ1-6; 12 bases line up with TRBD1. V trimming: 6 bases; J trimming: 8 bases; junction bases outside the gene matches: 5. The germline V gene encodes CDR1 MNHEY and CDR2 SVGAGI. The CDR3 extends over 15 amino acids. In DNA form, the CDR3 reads TGTGCCAGCAGGGGACAGGGGGCTCGGGATTCACCCCTCCACTTT. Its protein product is CASRGQGARDSPLHF.

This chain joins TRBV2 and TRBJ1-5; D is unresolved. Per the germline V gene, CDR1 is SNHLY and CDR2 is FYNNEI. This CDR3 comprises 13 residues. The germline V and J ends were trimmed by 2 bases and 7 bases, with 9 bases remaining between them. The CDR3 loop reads CASSELSGQPQHF. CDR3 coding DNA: TGTGCCAGCAGTGAATTGTCGGGGCAGCCCCAGCATTTT.

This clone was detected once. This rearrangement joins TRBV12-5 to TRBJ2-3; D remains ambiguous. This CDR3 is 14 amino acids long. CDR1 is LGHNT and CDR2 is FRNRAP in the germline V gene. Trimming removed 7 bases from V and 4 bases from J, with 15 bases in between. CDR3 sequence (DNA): TGTGCTAGTGCCCGCCTAGAGGACCCAGATACGCAGTATTTT. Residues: CASARLEDPDTQYF.

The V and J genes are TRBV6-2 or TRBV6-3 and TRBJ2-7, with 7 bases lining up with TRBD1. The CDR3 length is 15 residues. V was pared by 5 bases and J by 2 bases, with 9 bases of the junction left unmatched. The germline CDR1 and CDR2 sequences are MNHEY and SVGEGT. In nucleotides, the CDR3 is TGTGCCAGCAGTATCCGGGACAGTAGCCCCTACGAGCAGTACTTC. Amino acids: CASSIRDSSPYEQYF.

CDR3 nucleotide sequence: TGTGCCAGCAGCCTCCGCAGGGTATCTAACTCCTACGAGCAGTACTTC. Amino acid sequence: CASSLRRVSNSYEQYF. The genes are TRBV7-8 and TRBJ2-7; the D gene is possibly TRBD1 (5 bases). CDR3 length: 16 residues. In germline, CDR1 is SGHVS, CDR2 FQNEAQ. With 5 bases removed from V and 0 bases from J, the gap between germline ends came to 17 bases.

The CDR3 DNA follows: TGTGCCAGCAGCCTGACCCAAGAGACCCAGTACTTC. It specifies CASSLTQETQYF. The chain has TRBV3-1 (or the pseudogene TRBV3-2) and TRBJ2-5; D gene ambiguous. This CDR3 is built from 12 residues. V lost 4 bases, J lost 1 base, and 4 bases lay in between. The V gene's germline CDR1 is LGHDT and CDR2 YNNKEL (reference sequence).

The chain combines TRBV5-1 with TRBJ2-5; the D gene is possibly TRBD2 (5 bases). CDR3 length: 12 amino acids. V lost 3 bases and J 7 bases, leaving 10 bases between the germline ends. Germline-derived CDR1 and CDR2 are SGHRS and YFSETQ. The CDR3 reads CASSSTRGTQYF. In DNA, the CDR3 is TGCGCCAGCAGCTCGACCCGGGGGACCCAGTACTTC. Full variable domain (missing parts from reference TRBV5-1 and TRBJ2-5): KAGVTQTPRYLIKTRGQQVTLSCSPISGHRSVSWYQQTPGQGLQFLFEYFSETQRNKGNFPGRFSGRQFSNSRSEMNVSTLELGDSALYLCASSSTRGTQYFGPGTRLLVL.

The CDR3 coding sequence is TGCGCCAGCAGCCAAGATCTCGCCCAGGGCAATGAGCAGTTCTTC. Translation gives CASSQDLAQGNEQFF. The chain has TRBV4-3 and TRBJ2-1, with D possibly TRBD1 on 5 matching bases. Germline V lookup: CDR1 LGHNA, CDR2 YSLEER. The CDR3 is 15 amino acids. V was clipped by 0 bases and J by 6 bases, with 12 bases between them.

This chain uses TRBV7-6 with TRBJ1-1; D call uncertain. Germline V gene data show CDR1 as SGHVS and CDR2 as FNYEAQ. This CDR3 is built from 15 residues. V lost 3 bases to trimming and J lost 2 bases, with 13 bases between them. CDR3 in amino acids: CASSLDNSLNTEAFF. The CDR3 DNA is TGTGCCAGCAGCTTGGATAACAGTCTAAACACTGAAGCTTTCTTT.

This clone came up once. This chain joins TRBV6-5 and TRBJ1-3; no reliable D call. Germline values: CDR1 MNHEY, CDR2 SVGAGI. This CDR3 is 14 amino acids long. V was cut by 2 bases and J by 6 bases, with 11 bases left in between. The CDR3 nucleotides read TGTGCCAGCAGTTACGCGGGATCGGAAAACACCATATATTTT. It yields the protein CASSYAGSENTIYF.

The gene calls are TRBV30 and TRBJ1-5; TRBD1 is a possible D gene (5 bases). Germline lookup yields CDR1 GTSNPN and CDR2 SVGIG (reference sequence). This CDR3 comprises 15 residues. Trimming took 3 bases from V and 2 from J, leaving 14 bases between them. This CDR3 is CAWRDPRQRNQPQHF. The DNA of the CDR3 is TGTGCCTGGAGGGACCCCCGACAGCGCAATCAGCCCCAGCATTTT.

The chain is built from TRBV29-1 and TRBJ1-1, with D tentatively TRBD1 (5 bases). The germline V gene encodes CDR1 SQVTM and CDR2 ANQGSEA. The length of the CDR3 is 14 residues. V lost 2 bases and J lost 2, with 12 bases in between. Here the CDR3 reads CSVENFRENTEAFF. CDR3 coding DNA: TGCAGCGTTGAAAACTTCAGGGAAAACACTGAAGCTTTCTTT.

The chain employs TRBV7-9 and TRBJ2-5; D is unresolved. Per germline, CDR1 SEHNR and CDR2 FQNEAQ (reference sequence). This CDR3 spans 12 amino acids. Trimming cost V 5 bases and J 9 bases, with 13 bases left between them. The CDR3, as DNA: TGTGCCAGCAGCCTAATCGATTGGGCCCAGTACTTC. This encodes CASSLIDWAQYF.

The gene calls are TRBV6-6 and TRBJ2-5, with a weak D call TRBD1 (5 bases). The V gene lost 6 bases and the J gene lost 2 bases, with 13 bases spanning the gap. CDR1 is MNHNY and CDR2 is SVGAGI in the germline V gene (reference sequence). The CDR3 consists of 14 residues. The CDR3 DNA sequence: TGTGCCAGCAGCCATACAGGAAAACAAGAGACCCAGTACTTC. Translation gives CASSHTGKQETQYF.

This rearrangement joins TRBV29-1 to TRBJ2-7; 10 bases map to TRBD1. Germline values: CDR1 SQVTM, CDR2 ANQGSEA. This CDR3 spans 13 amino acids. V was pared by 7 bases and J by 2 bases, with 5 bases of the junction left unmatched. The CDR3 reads CSARTGGAYEQYF. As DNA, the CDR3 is TGCAGCGCCCGGACAGGGGGGGCCTACGAGCAGTACTTC.